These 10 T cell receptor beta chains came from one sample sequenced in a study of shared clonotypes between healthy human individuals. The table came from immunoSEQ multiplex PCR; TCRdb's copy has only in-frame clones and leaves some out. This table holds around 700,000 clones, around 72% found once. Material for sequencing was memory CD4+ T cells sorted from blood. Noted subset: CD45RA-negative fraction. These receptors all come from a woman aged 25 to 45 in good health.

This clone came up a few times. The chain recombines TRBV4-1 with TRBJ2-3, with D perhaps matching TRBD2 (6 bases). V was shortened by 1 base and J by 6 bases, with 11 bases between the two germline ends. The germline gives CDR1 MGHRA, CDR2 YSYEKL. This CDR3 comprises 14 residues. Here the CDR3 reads CASSQVPLADTQYF. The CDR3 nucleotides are TGCGCCAGCAGCCAAGTACCGCTAGCGGATACGCAGTATTTT.

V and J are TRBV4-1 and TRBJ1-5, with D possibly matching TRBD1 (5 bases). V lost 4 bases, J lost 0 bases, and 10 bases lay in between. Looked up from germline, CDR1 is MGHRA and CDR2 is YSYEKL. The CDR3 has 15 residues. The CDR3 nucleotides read TGCGCCAGCAGCCTACAGGAAAATAGCAATCAGCCCCAGCATTTT. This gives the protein CASSLQENSNQPQHF.

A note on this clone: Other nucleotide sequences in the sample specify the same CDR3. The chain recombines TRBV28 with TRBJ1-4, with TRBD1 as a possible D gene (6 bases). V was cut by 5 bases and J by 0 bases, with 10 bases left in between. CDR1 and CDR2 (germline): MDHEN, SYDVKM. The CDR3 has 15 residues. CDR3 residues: CASSTSGATNEKLFF. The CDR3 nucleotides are TGTGCCAGCAGTACCTCAGGGGCAACTAATGAAAAACTGTTTTTT.

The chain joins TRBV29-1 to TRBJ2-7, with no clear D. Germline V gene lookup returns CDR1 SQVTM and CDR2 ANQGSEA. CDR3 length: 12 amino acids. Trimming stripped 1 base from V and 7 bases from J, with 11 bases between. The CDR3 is CSVEGSVGEQYF. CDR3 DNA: TGCAGCGTTGAAGGGTCCGTCGGGGAGCAGTACTTC.

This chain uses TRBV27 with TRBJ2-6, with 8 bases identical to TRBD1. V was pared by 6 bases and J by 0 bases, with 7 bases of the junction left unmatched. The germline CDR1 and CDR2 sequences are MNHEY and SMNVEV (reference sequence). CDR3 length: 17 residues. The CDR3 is CASSIGQGISGANVLTF. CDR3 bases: TGTGCCAGCAGCATCGGACAGGGCATCTCTGGGGCCAACGTCCTGACTTTC.

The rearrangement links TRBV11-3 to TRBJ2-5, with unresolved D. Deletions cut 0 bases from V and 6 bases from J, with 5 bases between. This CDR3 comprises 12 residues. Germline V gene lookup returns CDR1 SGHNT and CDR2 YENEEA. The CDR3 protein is CASSLDRKTQYF. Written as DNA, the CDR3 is TGTGCCAGCAGCTTAGATAGGAAGACCCAGTACTTC.

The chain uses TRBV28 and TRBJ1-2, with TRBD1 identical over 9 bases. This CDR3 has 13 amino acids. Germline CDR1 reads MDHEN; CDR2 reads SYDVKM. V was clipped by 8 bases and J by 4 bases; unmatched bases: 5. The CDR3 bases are TGTGCCAGCGGGACAGGGCTAGCCTATGGCTACACCTTC. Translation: CASGTGLAYGYTF.

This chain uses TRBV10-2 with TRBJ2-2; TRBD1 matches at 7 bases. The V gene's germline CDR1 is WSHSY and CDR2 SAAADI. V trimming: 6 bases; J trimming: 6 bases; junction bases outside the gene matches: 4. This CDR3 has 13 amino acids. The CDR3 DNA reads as TGCGCCAGCAGCGGGACAGTTCCCGGGGAGCTGTTTTTT. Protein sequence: CASSGTVPGELFF.

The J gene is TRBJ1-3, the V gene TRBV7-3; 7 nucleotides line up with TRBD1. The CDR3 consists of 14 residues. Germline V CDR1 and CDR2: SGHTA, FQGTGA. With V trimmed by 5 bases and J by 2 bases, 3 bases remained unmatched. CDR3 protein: CASSQQGTGNTIYF. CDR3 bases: TGTGCCAGCAGCCAACAGGGGACTGGAAACACCATATATTTT. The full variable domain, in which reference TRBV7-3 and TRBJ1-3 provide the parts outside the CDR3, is GAGVSQTPSNKVTEKGKYVELRCDPISGHTALYWYRQSLGQGPEFLIYFQGTGAADDSGLPNDRFFAVRPEGSVSTLKIQRTERGDSAVYLCASSQQGTGNTIYFGEGSWLTVV.

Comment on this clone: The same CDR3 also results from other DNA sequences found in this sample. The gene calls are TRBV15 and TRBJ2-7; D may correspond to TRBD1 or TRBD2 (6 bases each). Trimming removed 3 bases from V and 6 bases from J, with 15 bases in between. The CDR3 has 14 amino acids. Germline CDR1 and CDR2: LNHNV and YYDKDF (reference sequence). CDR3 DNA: TGTGCCACCAGCAGGGGGGAACAGGGAGGCGAGCAGTACTTC. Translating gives CATSRGEQGGEQYF.